One and the same sample provided the 12 T cell receptor beta chains below, sequenced in a study of blood T cell repertoires in COVID-19. Assay used: immunoSEQ multiplex PCR; TCRdb lists only in-frame clones, some missing. The sample contains some 400,000 clones, about 89% of which appear only once. Input material: PBMCs or T cells enriched from blood (not recorded which). Every receptor here comes from a man under 40 who had recovered from COVID-19.

The J gene is TRBJ2-7, the V gene TRBV7-9; D is perhaps TRBD1 (6 bases). CDR3 length: 14 amino acids. V was cut by 4 bases and J by 5 bases, with 15 bases left in between. Per germline, CDR1 SEHNR and CDR2 FQNEAQ (reference sequence). This CDR3 is CASSSNGQSHEQYF. CDR3 bases: TGTGCCAGCAGCTCAAACGGACAGTCCCACGAGCAGTACTTC. Using reference TRBV7-9 and TRBJ2-7 for the parts outside the CDR3, the full variable domain is DTGVSQNPRHKITKRGQNVTFRCDPISEHNRLYWYRQTLGQGPEFLTYFQNEAQLEKSRLLSDRFSAERPKGSFSTLEIQRTEQGDSAMYLCASSSNGQSHEQYFGPGTRLTVT.

The V gene is TRBV18, the J gene TRBJ2-1, with unresolved D. Trimming took 0 bases from V and 10 from J, leaving 13 bases between them. CDR3 length: 14 residues. Germline V CDR1 and CDR2: KGHSH, LQKENI. The CDR3 reads CASSPPGHPGEQFF. As DNA, the CDR3 is TGTGCCAGCTCACCACCGGGCCACCCTGGGGAGCAGTTCTTC.

The chain joins TRBV6-5 to TRBJ1-3; D is undetermined. The V end was cut by 2 bases, the J end by 2 bases, with 7 bases between. This CDR3 has 14 residues. The germline gives CDR1 MNHEY, CDR2 SVGAGI. The CDR3 DNA sequence: TGTGCCAGCAGTTACGTGCCAGCTGGAAACACCATATATTTT. Amino acids: CASSYVPAGNTIYF.

The V call is TRBV19, the J call TRBJ1-2, with D possibly being TRBD1 (5 bases). Germline CDR1 reads LNHDA; CDR2 reads SQIVND (reference sequence). This CDR3 is 13 amino acids long. Trimming cost V 6 bases and J 3 bases, with 11 bases left between them. CDR3 sequence (DNA): TGTGCCAGTAGAGAGCAGGGCGACTATGGCTACACCTTC. Translating it yields CASREQGDYGYTF.

The chain links TRBV7-2 to TRBJ1-4, with no clear D. V dropped 1 base and J dropped 0 bases, with 9 bases sitting between them. This CDR3 is 16 amino acids long. CDR1 is SGHTA and CDR2 is FQGNSA in the germline V gene. CDR3 in DNA: TGTGCCAGCAGCTTAGATAGCCCCGCAACTAATGAAAAACTGTTTTTT. The encoded protein is CASSLDSPATNEKLFF.

The rearrangement links TRBV12-3 or TRBV12-4 to TRBJ2-2; D remains ambiguous. Trimming removed 6 bases from V and 8 bases from J, with 10 bases in between. This CDR3 is 12 amino acids long. CDR3 nucleotides: TGTGCCAGCAGCCCCCGTCTAGGGGAGCTGTTTTTT. The encoded protein is CASSPRLGELFF.

This clone was picked up one time. The gene calls are TRBV7-2 and TRBJ1-2; D is uncertain. Trimming stripped 1 base from V and 1 base from J, with 7 bases between. Germline loops: CDR1 SGHTA, CDR2 FQGNSA. CDR3 size: 14 residues. CDR3 residues: CASSLVHLNYGYTF. As DNA, the CDR3 is TGTGCCAGCAGCTTAGTACACCTTAACTATGGCTACACCTTC. Complete variable domain (other parts from reference TRBV7-2 and TRBJ1-2): GAGVSQSPSNKVTEKGKDVELRCDPISGHTALYWYRQSLGQGLEFLIYFQGNSAPDKSGLPSDRFSAERTGGSVSTLTIQRTQQEDSAVYLCASSLVHLNYGYTFGSGTRLTVV.

This chain joins TRBV7-3 and TRBJ2-1; TRBD1 might be the D (5 bases). V lost 3 bases and J 4 bases, leaving 13 bases between the germline ends. The germline gives CDR1 SGHTA, CDR2 FQGTGA. CDR3 length: 15 amino acids. This chain's CDR3 is CASSFRAGPYNEQFF. CDR3 sequence (DNA): TGTGCCAGCAGCTTCAGGGCAGGGCCGTACAATGAGCAGTTCTTC.

The chain couples TRBV5-1 to TRBJ2-5; 7 positions agree with TRBD1. This CDR3 spans 16 amino acids. The germline CDR1 and CDR2 sequences are SGHRS and YFSETQ. V was clipped by 4 bases and J by 4 bases; unmatched bases: 13. The CDR3 region is CASSRAPGGVGETQYF. The CDR3 bases are TGCGCCAGCAGCCGCGCCCCAGGGGGAGTGGGAGAGACCCAGTACTTC.

The genes are TRBV7-9 and TRBJ1-6; the D gene is possibly TRBD1 (5 bases). The V gene's germline CDR1 is SEHNR and CDR2 FQNEAQ (reference sequence). Trimming shortened V by 6 bases and J by 8 bases, and 8 bases separated the two germline ends. This CDR3 is 12 amino acids long. The CDR3 region is CASSLQDSPLHF. CDR3 DNA sequence: TGTGCCAGCAGTCTACAGGATTCACCCCTCCACTTT. Full variable domain (outside the CDR3, taken from reference TRBV7-9 and TRBJ1-6): DTGVSQNPRHKITKRGQNVTFRCDPISEHNRLYWYRQTLGQGPEFLTYFQNEAQLEKSRLLSDRFSAERPKGSFSTLEIQRTEQGDSAMYLCASSLQDSPLHFGNGTRLTVT.

This chain connects TRBV10-3 to TRBJ1-2; D is ambiguous. Per the germline V gene, CDR1 is ENHRY and CDR2 is SYGVKD. Trimming took 0 bases from V and 2 from J, leaving 10 bases between them. This CDR3 region has 15 residues. The CDR3 sequence: CAISESQVLNYGYTF. CDR3 DNA sequence: TGTGCCATCAGTGAGTCGCAGGTCCTAAACTATGGCTACACCTTC.

The V gene is TRBV4-2, the J gene TRBJ1-5; D gene uncertain. V shed 3 bases and J shed 0 bases, with 9 bases lying between them. This CDR3 comprises 15 residues. In germline, CDR1 is LGHNA, CDR2 YNFKEQ. The CDR3: CASSQEHYSNQPQHF. In DNA form, the CDR3 reads TGTGCCAGCAGCCAGGAGCACTATAGCAATCAGCCCCAGCATTTT.